This TCR beta chain was identified in a study of shared clonotypes between healthy human individuals. Notes on the study in general: It was the non-shared clonotypes that had lower generation probabilities than clonotypes shared by all four donors.

Per the germline V gene, CDR1 is SEHNR and CDR2 is FQNEAQ (reference sequence). Deletions cut 5 bases from V and 0 bases from J, with 11 bases between. The CDR3 has 14 amino acids. The method was immunoSEQ multiplex PCR; TCRdb's version includes in-frame clones alone and lacks a portion of them. The sample includes roughly 2.5 million clones, around nine tenths seen only once; the top ten take more than 0.12%. Only one count was recorded for this clone. Its antigen is not known. Sequencing was done on a sample of naive CD4+ T cells sorted from blood. Documented subset: CD45RA+ positively selected. The TCR was taken from a young man in good health. The chain combines TRBV7-9 with TRBJ2-7; a possible D gene is TRBD1 (6 bases). CDR3 region: CASSRMDSSYEQYF. CDR3 DNA sequence: TGTGCCAGCAGCCGTATGGACAGCTCCTACGAGCAGTACTTC.